Presented here are 12 T cell receptor beta chains from one specimen sequenced in a study of T cell repertoires in cytomegalovirus infection. No antigen is known for these receptors. TCRdb used MiXCR to reprocess the reads, holding one entry per CDR3 protein. In the table there are approximately 270,000 distinct CDR3 sequences, approximately 22% of which are singletons. Sequenced here: cultured PBMCs, sampled from culture after CMV antigen stimulation. The receptors were sampled from a human donor in good health (CMV status not recorded). Some clones in this sample may be carry-over from other donors' samples.

This clonotype was seen a handful of times. The chain couples TRBV27 to TRBJ2-7; 9 bases agree with TRBD1. With 8 bases clipped from V and 6 bases from J, the junction kept 5 bases outside the gene matches. Per germline, CDR1 MNHEY and CDR2 SMNVEV (reference sequence). The CDR3 is 12 amino acids. CDR3 DNA: TGTGCCAGCGGGACAGGGATGGGCGAGCAGTACTTC. This gives the protein CASGTGMGEQYF.

A few counts support this clonotype. The V and J genes are TRBV9 and TRBJ2-6; D unclear. The CDR3 spans 15 residues. The V end lost 4 bases, the J end lost 0 bases, and 8 bases lay between the germline ends. Germline V lookup: CDR1 SGDLS, CDR2 YYNGEE. This chain's CDR3 is CASSTRASGANVLTF. For the CDR3, the DNA is TGTGCCAGCAGCACCCGTGCCTCTGGGGCCAACGTCCTGACTTTC. Full variable domain (missing parts from reference TRBV9 and TRBJ2-6): DSGVTQTPKHLITATGQRVTLRCSPRSGDLSVYWYQQSLDQGLQFLIQYYNGEERAKGNILERFSAQQFPDLHSELNLSSLELGDSALYFCASSTRASGANVLTFGAGSRLTVL.

This clonotype was recorded a few times. CDR3 nucleotide sequence: TGTGCCAGCAGCCAAGAAAGGCCCGCTAGGGATACGCAGTATTTT. Its protein product is CASSQERPARDTQYF. J is TRBJ2-3 and V is TRBV4-2; D ambiguous. Per the germline V gene, CDR1 is LGHNA and CDR2 is YNFKEQ. This CDR3 comprises 15 residues. V dropped 0 bases and J dropped 6 bases, with 13 bases sitting between them.

This clonotype was seen a few times. The chain is built from TRBV13 and TRBJ2-7; TRBD1 aligns across 8 bases. This CDR3 is 15 amino acids long. The germline gives CDR1 PRHDT, CDR2 FYEKMQ (reference sequence). V lost 4 bases, J lost 0 bases, and 5 bases stayed unmatched. The CDR3 spells CASSWAGTGSYEQYV. CDR3 sequence (DNA): TGTGCCAGCAGCTGGGCCGGGACAGGCTCCTACGAGCAGTACGTC.

The rearrangement joins TRBV7-9 to TRBJ2-7; either TRBD1 or TRBD2 may supply D (5 bases each). Germline loops: CDR1 SEHNR, CDR2 FQNEAQ (reference sequence). The CDR3 has 13 residues. Trimming removed 1 base from V and 5 bases from J, with 9 bases in between. The CDR3 loop is CASSLDWDDEQYF. In DNA form, the CDR3 reads TGTGCCAGCAGCTTAGACTGGGACGACGAGCAGTACTTC.

This chain connects TRBV7-6 to TRBJ2-1; D might be TRBD1 (5 bases). This CDR3 has 12 residues. V shed 3 bases and J shed 9 bases, with 9 bases lying between them. The germline gives CDR1 SGHVS, CDR2 FNYEAQ. CDR3 sequence: CASSFGAFEQFF. CDR3 DNA: TGTGCCAGCAGCTTTGGGGCGTTTGAGCAGTTCTTC.

The chain combines TRBV7-9 with TRBJ2-1; TRBD2 aligns across 8 bases. V lost 1 base to trimming and J lost 5 bases; unmatched junction nucleotides: 22. Germline V gives CDR1 SEHNR, CDR2 FQNEAQ (reference sequence). This CDR3 comprises 21 residues. CDR3 sequence (DNA): TGTGCCAGCAGCTTAGGGTCCGGGACTAGGTCCTCGTTATTACGAAACAATGAGCAGTTCTTC. Translation: CASSLGSGTRSSLLRNNEQFF.

The chain joins TRBV28 to TRBJ2-5; 13 bases map to TRBD2. V lost 6 bases, J lost 7 bases, and 11 bases stayed unmatched. Looked up from germline, CDR1 is MDHEN and CDR2 is SYDVKM. The CDR3 spans 16 residues. CDR3 protein: CASRGLAGAPMATQYF. For the CDR3, the DNA is TGTGCCAGCAGAGGACTAGCGGGAGCTCCCATGGCGACCCAGTACTTC.

V is TRBV7-2 and J is TRBJ2-3; D gene ambiguous. V was cut by 4 bases and J by 8 bases, with 13 bases left in between. The CDR3 spans 13 residues. Germline CDR1 SGHTA, CDR2 FQGNSA. CDR3 in amino acids: CASSSPGVSTQYF. CDR3 sequence (DNA): TGTGCCAGCAGCTCCCCCGGCGTCAGTACGCAGTATTTT.

V is TRBV5-5 and J is TRBJ2-1; 9 nucleotides line up with TRBD1. V lost 4 bases and J lost 0; bases outside the gene matches: 11. Germline CDR1 is SGHKS and CDR2 is YYEKEE (reference sequence). The CDR3 length is 18 residues. CDR3 region: CASSLYPPDRGSYNEQFF. The CDR3 DNA is TGTGCCAGCAGCCTATATCCGCCGGACAGGGGCTCCTACAATGAGCAGTTCTTC. Looking up the rest from reference TRBV5-5 and TRBJ2-1 gives the full variable domain: DAGVTQSPTHLIKTRGQQVTLRCSPISGHKSVSWYQQVLGQGPQFIFQYYEKEERGRGNFPDRFSARQFPNYSSELNVNALLLGDSALYLCASSLYPPDRGSYNEQFFGPGTRLTVL.

This clonotype was found a few times. This sequence joins TRBV7-6 and TRBJ2-1, with 9 positions matching TRBD2. Trimming took 5 bases from V and 5 from J; bases not matched to a gene: 10. Per the germline V gene, CDR1 is SGHVS and CDR2 is FNYEAQ. The CDR3 is 16 amino acids. This CDR3 is CASSHFSGRRDNEQFF. For the CDR3, the DNA is TGTGCCAGCAGCCATTTTAGCGGGAGAAGGGACAATGAGCAGTTCTTC.

At least ten counts were recorded for this clonotype. The chain uses TRBV12-3 or TRBV12-4 and TRBJ1-4; D possibly corresponds to TRBD1 (6 bases). CDR3 length: 14 amino acids. V was cut by 3 bases and J by 6 bases, with 11 bases left in between. The CDR3 loop is CASSLTGWDEKLFF. The CDR3 DNA reads as TGTGCCAGCAGTTTGACAGGTTGGGATGAAAAACTGTTTTTT.